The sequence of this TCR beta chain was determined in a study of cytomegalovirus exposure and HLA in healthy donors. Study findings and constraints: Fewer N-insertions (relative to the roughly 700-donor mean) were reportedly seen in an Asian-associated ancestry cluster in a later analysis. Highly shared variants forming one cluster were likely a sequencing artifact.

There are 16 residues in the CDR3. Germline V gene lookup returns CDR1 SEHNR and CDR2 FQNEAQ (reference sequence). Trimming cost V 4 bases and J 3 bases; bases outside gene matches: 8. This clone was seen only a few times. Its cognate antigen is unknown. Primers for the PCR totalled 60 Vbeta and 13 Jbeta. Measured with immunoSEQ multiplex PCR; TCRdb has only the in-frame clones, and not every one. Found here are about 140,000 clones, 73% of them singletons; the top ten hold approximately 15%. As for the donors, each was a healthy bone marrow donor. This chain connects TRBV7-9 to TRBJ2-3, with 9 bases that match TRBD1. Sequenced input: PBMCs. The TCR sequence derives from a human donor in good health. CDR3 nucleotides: TGTGCCAGCAGCTCAACGTGGGACAGGGATACAGATACGCAGTATTTT. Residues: CASSSTWDRDTDTQYF.